One and the same sample provided the 24 T cell receptor beta chains below, sequenced in a study of blood T cell repertoires in COVID-19. Clones were sequenced by immunoSEQ multiplex PCR, and TCRdb holds only the in-frame ones, with some missing. The data show some 250,000 clones, about 73% seen once. The material sequenced was peripheral blood. The receptors shown here come from a woman of 80 years or more with acute or convalescent COVID-19.

The chain combines TRBV5-1 with TRBJ2-7; D is uncertain. The V end was cut by 0 bases, the J end by 0 bases, with 7 bases between. The CDR3 is 14 amino acids. The V gene's germline CDR1 is SGHRS and CDR2 YFSETQ. The CDR3 is CASSLVIDSYEQYF. CDR3 DNA sequence: TGCGCCAGCAGCTTGGTGATAGACTCCTACGAGCAGTACTTC.

The chain couples TRBV19 to TRBJ1-6, with 8 bases that match TRBD1. V gave up 6 bases and J gave up 5 bases; unmatched junction bases: 9. CDR3 length: 16 residues. CDR1 LNHDA and CDR2 SQIVND come from the germline V gene (reference sequence). DNA for the CDR3: TGTGCCAGTAGCTGGACAGGACAGGGTCATAATTCACCCCTCCACTTT. This translates into CASSWTGQGHNSPLHF.

The V call is TRBV7-2, the J call TRBJ2-3, with D possibly TRBD1 on 7 matching bases. Germline-derived CDR1 and CDR2 are SGHTA and FQGNSA. The V end lost 5 bases, the J end lost 7 bases, and 19 bases lay between the germline ends. The CDR3 contains 15 residues. CDR3 in amino acids: CASSQDRTGGNTQYF. The DNA of the CDR3 is TGTGCCAGCAGCCAAGACAGGACAGGAGGGAATACGCAGTATTTT.

As for this clone: At the DNA level, this CDR3 is encoded by other sequences in the same sample as well. The chain couples TRBV10-2 to TRBJ2-7; 7 nucleotides agree with TRBD1. This CDR3 is 13 amino acids long. The V segment lost 4 bases and the J segment 2 bases; nucleotides outside the gene matches: 2. Germline V gene data show CDR1 as WSHSY and CDR2 as SAAADI. The CDR3 reads CASSGQGAYEQYF. Here the CDR3 DNA reads TGCGCCAGCAGTGGTCAGGGGGCCTACGAGCAGTACTTC.

Only a few counts were recorded for this clone. The rearrangement uses TRBV5-4 and TRBJ2-7; TRBD1 matches 7 bases. CDR1 and CDR2 from the germline V gene are SGHNT and YYREEE (reference sequence). CDR3 length: 14 residues. J gave up 1 base and V 3 bases, and 4 bases lay outside the gene matches. The CDR3 DNA is TGTGCCAGCAGCTACAGGGGATTATCCTACGAGCAGTACTTC. The encoded protein is CASSYRGLSYEQYF.

The table lists this clone with a few counts. The chain couples TRBV5-6 to TRBJ2-7; 7 bases fit TRBD1. Germline V lookup: CDR1 SGHDT, CDR2 YYEEEE. The CDR3 length is 14 residues. The V gene end was trimmed by 3 bases and the J gene end by 2 bases; junction bases not matched to a gene: 5. This CDR3 is CASSWDSRTYEQYF. CDR3 in DNA: TGTGCCAGCAGCTGGGACAGCCGGACCTACGAGCAGTACTTC.

This clone has just a few counts. This sequence joins TRBV3-1 (or the pseudogene TRBV3-2) and TRBJ1-2, with TRBD1 matching over 8 bases. Germline V gene sequence: CDR1 LGHDT, CDR2 YNNKEL (reference sequence). The CDR3 has 14 residues. J lost 2 bases, V lost 2 bases, and 1 base had no gene match. CDR3 coding DNA: TGTGCCAGCAGCCAAAACAGGGGGAACTATGGCTACACCTTC. This codes for CASSQNRGNYGYTF.

V usage is TRBV7-9 and J usage is TRBJ1-1; TRBD1 is a possible D gene (5 bases). This CDR3 comprises 15 residues. V was clipped by 4 bases and J by 6 bases, with 18 bases between them. Germline lookup yields CDR1 SEHNR and CDR2 FQNEAQ (reference sequence). The CDR3 nucleotides are TGTGCCAGCAGCTCGCGTAGGGGCCCAGGGTCTGAAGCTTTCTTT. The encoded protein is CASSSRRGPGSEAFF.

The J gene is TRBJ1-1, the V gene TRBV18; D not resolved. This CDR3 contains 13 residues. Trimming removed 8 bases from V and 0 bases from J, with 10 bases in between. The germline CDR1 and CDR2 sequences are KGHSH and LQKENI. The DNA of the CDR3 is TGTGCCAGCACAACTCAGGTGAACACTGAAGCTTTCTTT. Its translation: CASTTQVNTEAFF.

The chain links TRBV10-1 to TRBJ1-4; a possible D gene is TRBD1 (5 bases). CDR1 and CDR2 (germline): WNHNN, SYGVQD (reference sequence). Between the trimmed V and J ends, which lost 3 bases and 7 bases, there was a span of 9 bases. The CDR3 extends over 13 amino acids. The CDR3 loop reads CASSDPGCEKLFF. The CDR3 nucleotides are TGCGCCAGCAGTGATCCAGGGTGTGAAAAACTGTTTTTT.

The chain recombines TRBV14 with TRBJ2-3, with D maybe TRBD2 (6 bases). The ends were cut back, 2 bases at V and 8 bases at J, with 8 bases in the middle. Germline CDR1 and CDR2: SGHDN and FVKESK. The CDR3 is 12 amino acids. This CDR3 reads CASSQLARTQYF. CDR3 DNA sequence: TGTGCCAGCAGCCAACTAGCGCGTACGCAGTATTTT.

Only a few counts were recorded for this clone. This rearrangement joins TRBV19 to TRBJ1-5, with a possible D match to TRBD1 (6 bases). The CDR3 is 15 amino acids. Trimming left V 9 bases short and J 4 bases short, with 19 bases between. Germline assignment: CDR1 LNHDA and CDR2 SQIVND (reference sequence). The CDR3 DNA follows: TGTGCCAGCTGTTTTGACAGGTGGGGGAATCAGCCCCAGCATTTT. Amino acids: CASCFDRWGNQPQHF.

Comment on this clone: Distinct nucleotide sequences in the sample also encode this CDR3. V gene TRBV18 combines with J gene TRBJ2-1; 9 bases agree with TRBD1. Germline V gene sequence: CDR1 KGHSH, CDR2 LQKENI. V trimming: 3 bases; J trimming: 6 bases; junction bases outside the gene matches: 3. CDR3 size: 14 residues. CDR3 bases: TGTGCCAGCTCACCGGGACAGGGTGGCAATGAGCAGTTCTTC. This sequence encodes CASSPGQGGNEQFF. The full variable domain, its missing parts supplied by reference TRBV18 and TRBJ2-1, is NAGVMQNPRHLVRRRGQEARLRCSPMKGHSHVYWYRQLPEEGLKFMVYLQKENIIDESGMPKERFSAEFPKEGPSILRIQQVVRGDSAAYFCASSPGQGGNEQFFGPGTRLTVL.

This clone was observed once. The chain carries TRBV2 and TRBJ1-1; 8 positions match TRBD1. Germline V lookup: CDR1 SNHLY, CDR2 FYNNEI. There are 14 residues in the CDR3. The ends lost 8 bases at V and 1 base at J; junction bases unmatched: 6. CDR3 sequence reads: CASLRGTGNTEAFF. CDR3 nucleotide sequence: TGTGCCAGCCTCCGCGGGACAGGGAACACTGAAGCTTTCTTT.

In its sample, this clone was seen once. This chain connects TRBV21-1 to TRBJ1-5; the table's D call, TRBD1, was not checked against the DNA. TRBV21-1 is noted as a pseudogene. This CDR3 spans 18 amino acids. Written as DNA, the CDR3 is TGTGCCAGCAGCCCGGGACAGGGACGGGGTCTACGCAATCAGCCCCAGCATTTT. Translated, it gives CASSPGQGRGLRNQPQHF.

The chain has TRBV5-4 and TRBJ2-7; TRBD2 agrees at 10 bases. J gave up 2 bases and V 4 bases, and 6 bases lay outside the gene matches. Germline CDR1 is SGHNT and CDR2 is YYREEE (reference sequence). The CDR3 totals 15 residues. CDR3 residues: CASSARTSGPYEQYF. CDR3 sequence (DNA): TGTGCCAGCAGCGCCAGGACTAGCGGTCCCTACGAGCAGTACTTC.

This clone was observed a few times. The rearrangement joins TRBV4-3 to TRBJ2-7, with D unclear. V lost 1 base to trimming and J lost 5 bases, with 15 bases between them. CDR3 size: 15 residues. CDR1 is LGHNA and CDR2 is YSLEER in the germline V gene. The CDR3 DNA sequence: TGCGCCAGCAGCCAAGGCCGGGTCCCAGCTGACGAGCAGTACTTC. It codes for CASSQGRVPADEQYF.

This clone was seen once. The CDR3, as DNA: TGTGCCAGCCGGGACCCGGGACAGGGGTTCGAGCAGTACTTC. This translates into CASRDPGQGFEQYF. J is TRBJ2-7 and V is TRBV6-5; 10 nucleotides agree with TRBD1. Trimming at V came to 8 bases and at J to 6 bases, leaving 10 bases not matched to a gene. Germline assignment: CDR1 MNHEY and CDR2 SVGAGI. CDR3 size: 14 residues.

The chain combines TRBV5-4 with TRBJ2-1, with TRBD2 as a possible D gene (7 bases). The length of the CDR3 is 15 residues. Trimming shortened V by 4 bases and J by 5 bases, and 16 bases separated the two germline ends. CDR1 and CDR2 (germline): SGHNT, YYREEE (reference sequence). The CDR3 sequence: CASSGNRGGDNEQFF. CDR3 nucleotides: TGTGCCAGCAGCGGAAATAGGGGGGGGGACAATGAGCAGTTCTTC.

There are many counts of this clone. The rearrangement links TRBV12-5 to TRBJ2-3; 12 bases line up with TRBD2. CDR3 length equals 18 residues. Germline V gene lookup returns CDR1 LGHNT and CDR2 FRNRAP. Trimming removed 1 base from V and 3 bases from J; junction bases left unmatched: 8. CDR3 nucleotide sequence: TGTGCTAGTGGTTTGGGACTAGCGGGAGTCGGAGGAACAGATACGCAGTATTTT. It encodes CASGLGLAGVGGTDTQYF.

The rearrangement links TRBV7-8 to TRBJ1-2; D may be TRBD1 (5 bases). Trimming stripped 5 bases from V and 4 bases from J, with 17 bases between. The CDR3 runs to 15 residues. Per germline, CDR1 SGHVS and CDR2 FQNEAQ. The CDR3 bases are TGTGCCAGCAGCCGAGTATTGGACATTTCCTATGGCTACACCTTC. This codes for CASSRVLDISYGYTF. Together with reference TRBV7-8 and TRBJ1-2, the CDR3 gives the full variable domain: GAGVSQSPRYKVAKRGQDVALRCDPISGHVSLFWYQQALGQGPEFLTYFQNEAQLDKSGLPSDRFFAERPEGSVSTLKIQRTQQEDSAVYLCASSRVLDISYGYTFGSGTRLTVV.

The CDR3, as DNA: TGTGCCAGCAGCCCCGGGACTAGGGGGTACCAAGAGACCCAGTACTTC. Amino acid sequence: CASSPGTRGYQETQYF. The rearrangement uses TRBV3-1 (or the pseudogene TRBV3-2) and TRBJ2-5, with 8 nucleotides matching TRBD2. J lost 0 bases, V lost 4 bases, and 7 bases had no gene match. Germline V CDR1 and CDR2: LGHDT, YNNKEL (reference sequence). CDR3 length: 16 residues.

The rearrangement uses TRBV5-1 and TRBJ2-3; D call uncertain. V was clipped by 0 bases and J by 4 bases, with 9 bases between them. From germline, CDR1 is SGHRS and CDR2 YFSETQ. The CDR3 is made up of 14 amino acids. CDR3 protein: CASSLGQPSDTQYF. The CDR3 DNA reads TGCGCCAGCAGCTTGGGGCAACCCTCAGATACGCAGTATTTT. Full variable domain (outside the CDR3, taken from reference TRBV5-1 and TRBJ2-3): KAGVTQTPRYLIKTRGQQVTLSCSPISGHRSVSWYQQTPGQGLQFLFEYFSETQRNKGNFPGRFSGRQFSNSRSEMNVSTLELGDSALYLCASSLGQPSDTQYFGPGTRLTVL.

The V call is TRBV15, the J call TRBJ1-4; D is ambiguous. This CDR3 comprises 15 residues. V was pared by 5 bases and J by 3 bases, with 13 bases between. Germline V gene data show CDR1 as LNHNV and CDR2 as YYDKDF (reference sequence). The CDR3 protein is CATSFYARANEKLFF. The CDR3 coding sequence is TGTGCCACCAGCTTTTACGCCCGGGCTAATGAAAAACTGTTTTTT. The entire variable domain, with the rest obtained from reference TRBV15 and TRBJ1-4, is as follows: DAMVIQNPRYQVTQFGKPVTLSCSQTLNHNVMYWYQQKSSQAPKLLFHYYDKDFNNEADTPDNFQSRRPNTSFCFLDIRSPGLGDTAMYLCATSFYARANEKLFFGSGTQLSVL.